Given below is one T cell receptor beta chain in context. Its matching antigen is unknown. The CDR3 spans 16 residues. Germline CDR1 reads SGHDT; CDR2 reads YYEEEE. V was pared by 1 base and J by 2 bases, with 15 bases between. This entry is derived from a study of T-cell memory formation after mild COVID-19. General study findings and limits: Clones which contracted sat mainly in CM and EM if CD4+, and in EMRA if CD8+. The study detected some responding clones in pre-infection memory, suggesting cross-reactive memory joined. Among clones contracting day 15 to 85, CD4/CD8 was balanced, whereas later expanders leaned CD4+.

TCRdb re-derived calls from the 5' RACE reads in MiXCR, one entry per CDR3 protein. The data show about 430,000 distinct CDR3 sequences, 20% to 25% seen once. This chain connects TRBV5-6 to TRBJ2-5, with D tentatively TRBD1 (6 bases). The source is an adult woman who had mild COVID-19 (a few samples of this study predate the infection). Cell type and time point are not known. The sequencing sample was made of PBMCs or a T cell subset sorted from them (not recorded which). CDR3 DNA sequence: TGTGCCAGCAGCTTGCCCAGGGACATACCTCAAGAGACCCAGTACTTC. Encoded protein: CASSLPRDIPQETQYF.